Here is one T cell receptor beta chain with its context. What antigen it recognizes has not been identified. Within one base of it there is no much larger clone, and no base qualities were kept. This sample was taken from a study of cytomegalovirus exposure and HLA in healthy donors (TCRdb year 2017). With regard to the full study: According to an earlier analysis of around 600 of the donors, 200 million or so T cells yielded over 90 million unique TCR beta sequences and 276 Gb of sequence data. An early release that covered fewer than 800 HLA-typed donors contained approximately 320 gigabases of sequencing data and 70 million to 100 million unique TCR sequences. Among the 398 genotyped donors, roughly 80% belonged to the genetic ancestry cluster associated with self-reported Caucasian donors. The study aimed to test whether signatures of past pathogen exposure could be identified by cataloging public T cell receptors. The study profiled the T cell repertoires of under 700 subjects by immunosequencing and related them to cytomegalovirus serostatus. Along with the 666-subject first cohort, a separate validation cohort of about 110 different subjects was used. To predict cytomegalovirus infection status, the study brought together high-throughput TCR immunosequencing, statistical association of individual TCRs with disease status, and machine learning. To study patterns of TCR occurrence, a later analysis re-analyzed previously published TCR beta repertoires from around 670 donors and added high-resolution HLA genotyping. Rather than drawing on any new phenotypic data, the later analysis identified candidate immune exposures from TCR beta sequences and the way those sequences occurred across donors. An earlier analysis of 587 of the donors used high-throughput TCR beta sequencing to judge whether each TCR beta V gene segment behaved as functional or pseudogenic. Donor age, sex, ethnicity and CMV serostatus were compiled together with the repertoire data. In a later genetic analysis, genome-wide SNP genotypes for about 55% of the roughly 700 donors were used, and that subset was treated as a discovery cohort. All discovery cohort repertoires had been generated using a single sequencing platform. Both class I and class II loci were covered by HLA typing, at four-digit resolution. Typing coverage varied by locus: 629-630 donors for A, B, C, DRB1 and DQB1; roughly 560 for DQA1; more than 600 for DPA1; 400 to 480 for DPB1. Roughly five DR-DQ haplotypes were treated as single units for association and clustering because of strong linkage in the cohort. Among around 400 genotyped donors of the cohort, an average of about 240,000 unique TCR beta nucleotide sequences were sequenced per donor, around 20% of them non-productive. Study-level results and caveats: In a later genetic analysis, fewer N-insertions in productive TCRs were reported among donors in an Asian-associated ancestry cluster than the roughly 700-donor mean. V-gene and J-gene trimming of TCR beta chains was associated with a missense DCLRE1C variant in a later genetic analysis, and the association was replicated in an independent cohort. Sequencing depth was assumed to be roughly uniform across donors in the presence/absence analyses, though that assumption may not hold. Most TCR sequences were seen in very few donors, while some public TCRs were found in many individuals. Only TCR beta chains were sequenced in this cohort, and the absence of alpha or paired-chain data limited detectable features. A further reported finding was that TCR beta sequences accurately predicted the HLA-A and HLA-B alleles for most subjects in the first cohort. When HLA alleles, especially DR and DQ, strongly co-occurred, attributing TCR associations to individual alleles was difficult. In a later analysis, some 18,000 TCR beta sequences were associated with specific HLA alleles at a false discovery rate of 0.05. HLA typing was unavailable for some donors at each locus, so association tests used only the typed subset. Linkage disequilibrium might explain the correlated functional status among segregating V segments, but an unknown experimental factor could not be excluded. Compared with equally common non-associated chains, HLA-associated TCR beta chains in a later analysis were more clonally expanded and had lower generation probabilities. Several of the top co-occurrence clusters appeared to be linked to parvovirus B19, influenza, CMV and Epstein-Barr virus, according to a later analysis. In a later analysis, most CMV-associated TCR beta chains were found to appear HLA-restricted, with HLA associations seemingly driven largely by CMV exposure. In vitro tests confirmed that a few of the cytomegalovirus-associated TCR beta chains recognize cytomegalovirus antigens. Some IMGT-functional V segments, including TRBV6-2 and TRBV6-3, could not be told apart with the 87-base-pair reads, so those segments were excluded. CMV serostatus was the only immune exposure information available for the cohort. The authors suggested that the approach could potentially be extended to other disease states and immunological phenotypes. The earlier analysis of some 560 of the donors excluded roughly 16 rarely observed V segments, including chromosome 9 orphons, because counts were too low. According to a later analysis, TCR association rates differed among HLA loci, with DRB1 alleles showing the most associated TCRs and HLA-C alleles showing the fewest. A cluster of highly shared sequence variants was judged likely to be a technical artifact of the sequencing pipeline. The classifier was reported to diagnose cytomegalovirus status with high specificity and sensitivity in both the original cohort and the validation cohort. In an earlier analysis of around 500 of the donors, most TCR beta V segments appeared in productive rearrangements about 90% or about 30% of the time, broadly matching IMGT annotations. A total of 164 TCR beta chains were listed by the study as associated with cytomegalovirus.

Library method: the immunoSEQ multiplex PCR assay. For the multiplex PCR, a mixture combining 60 forward primers for TCR Vbeta segments and 13 reverse primers for TCR Jbeta segments was used. Amplification of the CDR3 region of rearranged TCR beta genes was performed with a multiplex PCR assay on genomic DNA. On the Illumina HiSeq System, the amplified TCR beta libraries were sequenced as 87-base-pair reads. For the original study's pipeline: In a later analysis, tens of millions of unique TCR beta chains were counted across the approximately 670 repertoires, and roughly 10 million of these chains were shared by at least two donors. To remove PCR and sequencing errors, raw reads were error-corrected and collapsed into unique sequences using a nearest-neighbor algorithm that merged closely related sequences. CDR3 sequences were aligned to IMGT reference sequences to assign V, D and J gene segments. For a sequence to be retained, at least a six-nucleotide match to both a V gene segment and a J gene segment was required. A rearrangement was called productive if the CDR3 had no stop codons and remained in frame with V and J, and every other rearrangement was called non-productive. Following IMGT convention, CDR3 was defined as the stretch from the second conserved V-encoded cysteine to the conserved J-encoded phenylalanine. The earlier analysis of approximately 500 of the donors excluded sequences that lacked an unambiguous match to a single V gene segment. An earlier analysis of some 610 of the donors called V segments functional above 56.7% productive rearrangements and segregating when the between-donor standard deviation exceeded 5%. To diagnose cytomegalovirus status from the catalog of TCR beta chain sequences, a statistical classification framework was built. V and J gene assignment, in a later analysis, came from comparing TCR nucleotide sequences with IMGT/GENE-DB human TR gene sequences. A later analysis assigned CDR3 sequences and most-parsimonious VDJ recombination scenarios with the TCRdist pipeline. A later analysis defined each TCR beta chain by its CDR3 amino acid sequence plus V-gene family, and excluded reads lacking a unique V-gene family. A later analysis removed 592 highly shared, low-generation-probability nucleotide sequences to deal with suspected cross-contamination and a sequencing artifact. A later analysis calculated a clonal expansion index for each public chain from normalized within-repertoire ranks of inferred template counts. A later analysis computed generation probabilities with a VDJ recombination model fitted to out-of-frame rearrangements, and checked the results against IGoR. Hypergeometric tests were used in a later analysis to score TCR-TCR, TCR-HLA and TCR-CMV co-occurrence, with a repertoire-size bias correction applied to the TCR pairs. To estimate false discovery rates, a later analysis permuted the HLA or CMV assignments 20 times. In a later analysis, co-occurring TCRs were grouped using DBSCAN, with TCRdist sequence similarity added in when clustering inside HLA-allele-positive subsets. Co-occurrence clustering excluded repertoires with fewer than 30,000 or more than 120,000 public chains, plus five with anomalous nucleotide sharing. TCRdb took over this immuneACCESS table, retaining in-frame rearrangements with V and J assigned. Such tables are incomplete; in checked studies, under half of the missing clones stem from an unresolved V gene, and the remainder is unexplained. The DNA was the basis for D and trimming; V, J and clone size are from that table. The table for this sample lists 58,000 or so clones; roughly 74% of them were counted only once. Of the sample, less than 25% falls within the top ten clones.

Including cysteine and phenylalanine, the CDR3 has 15 amino acids. Only CDR3 DNA is held: 45 bases, read in frame from base 1. Compared with germline, V lacks 3 bases and J lacks 2 bases; bases without a gene match: 6. Based on the germline V gene, the CDR1 and CDR2 sequences are MGHRA and YSYEKL. The cohort consisted of 600 or so healthy bone marrow donors. At the time of sampling, all cohort members were nominally healthy, though unrecorded immune exposures were likely present. The donor was CMV seropositive and was included in the group of 250 to 350 seropositive cohort members. A peripheral blood sample was provided by each donor, and peripheral blood mononuclear cells were used for TCR beta sequencing. Genomic DNA was extracted from the blood cell samples with the Qiagen DNeasy Blood Extraction Kit.

The sample comprised PBMCs. The TCR was taken from a woman between 40 and 55 years old in good health and CMV-seropositive. The sequence joins TRBV4-1 to TRBJ2-7, and 8 junctional nucleotides match TRBD1. The CDR3 reads as follows: CASSHPGQATYEQYF. Read as DNA, the sequence is TGCGCCAGCAGCCACCCGGGACAGGCAACCTACGAGCAGTACTTC.